This is a list of T cell receptor beta chains from one sample in a study of T-cell reconstitution after alpha-beta-depleted transplantation in children. Using its own MiXCR run on the PCR reads, TCRdb lists one record per CDR3 protein. The sample records about 6,500 distinct CDR3 sequences, about 10% being singletons. The source material was PBMCs, mostly from graft donor cells, sampled 180 days after TCRalphabeta/CD19-depleted stem cell transplant. These receptors came from a child under two years old who had a stem cell transplant for acute myeloid leukemia, so the T cells may come from the graft donor. CDR3s include the opening cysteine and the closing phenylalanine or tryptophan. The D gene is left open where the match is weak. The size entry is marked missing in some rows and otherwise reads once, few, many or a size class.

j_call: TRBJ1-6
d_call: NA
v_call: TRBV6-4
clone_size: many
cdr3_nt: TGTGCCAGCACCGGTTCACCCCTCCACTTT
cdr3_aa: CASTGSPLHF

j_call: TRBJ2-7
d_call: NA
v_call: TRBV6-6
clone_size: many
cdr3_nt: TGTGCCAGCAGTTATCAGTGGGAGCAGTACTTC
cdr3_aa: CASSYQWEQYF

j_call: TRBJ2-2
d_call: NA
v_call: TRBV7-9
clone_size: many
cdr3_nt: TGTGCCAGCAGCTTAGTTCTCGACAGATCGAACACCGGGGAGCTGTTTTTT
cdr3_aa: CASSLVLDRSNTGELFF

j_call: TRBJ2-2
d_call: NA
v_call: TRBV30
clone_size: once
cdr3_nt: TGTGCCTGGAGTCCAACTGGACTATTCGAAGAGCTGTTTTTT
cdr3_aa: CAWSPTGLFEELFF

j_call: TRBJ1-6
d_call: NA
v_call: TRBV20-1
clone_size: NA
cdr3_nt: TGCAGGGGGCGCGATTCACCCCTCCACTTT
cdr3_aa: CRGRDSPLHF

j_call: TRBJ2-7
d_call: TRBD1
v_call: TRBV29-1
clone_size: medium-sized
cdr3_nt: TGCAGCGTTGGGCGGGACAGGCTAGGGGAGCAGTACTTC
cdr3_aa: CSVGRDRLGEQYF

j_call: TRBJ1-2
d_call: TRBD1
v_call: TRBV10-3
clone_size: many
cdr3_nt: TGTGCCATCAGTCAAGGACAGGTGGTGGATTTC
cdr3_aa: CAISQGQVVDF

j_call: TRBJ2-2
d_call: NA
v_call: TRBV7-2
clone_size: many
cdr3_nt: TGTGCCAGCAGCTTTCTACTACCGCCCTCCGGGGAGCTGTTTTTT
cdr3_aa: CASSFLLPPSGELFF

j_call: TRBJ1-5
d_call: NA
v_call: TRBV20-1
clone_size: many
cdr3_nt: TGCAGTGCCGGGGGGAGGCCCCAGCATTTT
cdr3_aa: CSAGGRPQHF

j_call: TRBJ2-1
d_call: TRBD2
v_call: TRBV7-3
clone_size: medium-sized
cdr3_nt: TGTGCCAGCAGCTTACTAGCGGGCCCCTACAATGAGCAGTTCTTC
cdr3_aa: CASSLLAGPYNEQFF

j_call: TRBJ2-5
d_call: NA
v_call: TRBV27
clone_size: many
cdr3_nt: TGTGCCAGCAGTTCTCAAGGGGGTGGGACCCAGTACTTC
cdr3_aa: CASSSQGGGTQYF

j_call: TRBJ2-1
d_call: TRBD1
v_call: TRBV4-2
clone_size: many
cdr3_nt: TGTGCCAGCAGCCTGCGAGGGACGTCCGGGACAGGGGGCGATGAGCAGTTCTTC
cdr3_aa: CASSLRGTSGTGGDEQFF

j_call: TRBJ1-3
d_call: NA
v_call: TRBV28
clone_size: many
cdr3_nt: TGTGCCAGCAGTTTGATTTATGGAAACACCATATATTTT
cdr3_aa: CASSLIYGNTIYF

j_call: TRBJ1-3
d_call: NA
v_call: TRBV6-1
clone_size: many
cdr3_nt: TGTGCCAGCAGACGAATTGGGGGAAACACCATATATTTT
cdr3_aa: CASRRIGGNTIYF

j_call: TRBJ2-6
d_call: TRBD1
v_call: TRBV4-2
clone_size: medium-sized
cdr3_nt: TGTGCCAGCAGCCAAGAGGGGGACAGGGGACCTTCTGGGGCCAACGTCCTGACTTTC
cdr3_aa: CASSQEGDRGPSGANVLTF

j_call: TRBJ2-7
d_call: NA
v_call: TRBV24-1
clone_size: many
cdr3_nt: TGTGCCACCAGTGATTTGAGCGAGCAGTACTTC
cdr3_aa: CATSDLSEQYF

j_call: TRBJ1-6
d_call: NA
v_call: TRBV7-9
clone_size: many
cdr3_nt: TGTGCCAGCAGCCGGGGACGTCGGAATTCACCCCTCCACTTT
cdr3_aa: CASSRGRRNSPLHF

j_call: TRBJ1-2
d_call: NA
v_call: TRBV12-3/TRBV12-4
clone_size: medium-sized
cdr3_nt: TGTGCCAGCAGCCGCACAGGGAATGGCTACACCTTC
cdr3_aa: CASSRTGNGYTF

j_call: TRBJ2-3
d_call: NA
v_call: TRBV24-1
clone_size: NA
cdr3_nt: TGTGCCACCAGCCCTTGCGGGGTCCCTGATACGCAGTATTTT
cdr3_aa: CATSPCGVPDTQYF

j_call: TRBJ2-7
d_call: NA
v_call: TRBV7-9
clone_size: many
cdr3_nt: TGTGCCAGCAGCTTAAGCGCTAAGGCGTACGAGCAGTACTTC
cdr3_aa: CASSLSAKAYEQYF

j_call: TRBJ2-1
d_call: NA
v_call: TRBV6-2/TRBV6-3
clone_size: many
cdr3_nt: TGTGCCAGCAGTTACTTAGCATGGGAGCAGTTCTTC
cdr3_aa: CASSYLAWEQFF

j_call: TRBJ2-2
d_call: TRBD1
v_call: TRBV12-3/TRBV12-4
clone_size: many
cdr3_nt: TGTGCCAGCAGCGGACAGGACTACACCGGGGAGCTGTTTTTT
cdr3_aa: CASSGQDYTGELFF

j_call: TRBJ2-1
d_call: TRBD2
v_call: TRBV12-3/TRBV12-4
clone_size: many
cdr3_nt: TGTGCCAGCAGTTTAGTCTATAGCGGGGTCAATGAGCAGTTCTTC
cdr3_aa: CASSLVYSGVNEQFF

j_call: TRBJ1-1
d_call: NA
v_call: TRBV29-1
clone_size: large
cdr3_nt: TGCAGCGTTGAAGAACAGGGATGGACTGAAGCTTTCTTT
cdr3_aa: CSVEEQGWTEAFF

j_call: TRBJ2-7
d_call: TRBD2
v_call: TRBV10-3
clone_size: medium-sized
cdr3_nt: TGTGCCATCAGCGGGACTAGCGGGAGGAACGAGCAGTACTTC
cdr3_aa: CAISGTSGRNEQYF

j_call: TRBJ2-2
d_call: TRBD2
v_call: TRBV7-9
clone_size: many
cdr3_nt: TGTGCCCCAGCGGGAGGATACGGGAACACCGGGGAGCTGTTTTTT
cdr3_aa: CAPAGGYGNTGELFF